This record covers a single TCR beta chain. Its antigen is undetermined. With 2 bases clipped from V and 7 bases from J, the junction kept 13 bases outside the gene matches. Per germline, CDR1 SGHNT and CDR2 YENEEA. This CDR3 region has 17 residues. Libraries were prepared by immunoSEQ multiplex PCR; TCRdb keeps only in-frame clonotypes and omits some of them. Altogether about 60,000 clones are present, around 83% being singletons, with the ten largest covering around 30%. This sample is drawn from a study of OX40 agonist ivuxolimab in advanced cancers. Study information: At 0.01 to 10 mg/kg, ivuxolimab was administered intravenously to patients every 2 weeks. With a range of roughly 23 to 79, age averaged roughly 60 years, and around 80% were male. Eligibility rules accepted prior anti-PD-1, anti-PD-L1 or anti-CTLA-4 therapy, and 30% to 40% had some.

Regarding the study as a whole: Expanded peripheral T-cell antigen specificity went undetermined.

This material consisted of CD4+ or CD8+ T cells sorted from blood, taken in a trial of the OX40 agonist ivuxolimab. The clonotype comes from an adult with an advanced solid tumor such as melanoma, head and neck, liver or kidney cancer. This chain uses TRBV11-3 with TRBJ2-1; 8 bases map to TRBD2. CDR3 residues: CASSLRPPGLGRNEQFF. CDR3 DNA sequence: TGTGCCAGCAGCTTAAGACCACCGGGACTAGGGAGGAATGAGCAGTTCTTC.